This T cell receptor beta chain came from a study of blood T cell repertoires in COVID-19. On the study more broadly: Donors in the United States, Italy and Spain gave samples during acute or convalescent COVID-19.

V lost 3 bases, J lost 3 bases, and 12 bases lay in between. Germline V gene sequence: CDR1 SGHRS, CDR2 YFSETQ. This CDR3 comprises 14 residues. Authors' methods: Nucleated cell number was recorded as an estimate derived from reference gene primer amplification. Method: immunoSEQ multiplex PCR; TCRdb's copy keeps in-frame clones and lacks some. Clone size and the V and J calls come from that table; the DNA yielded D and trimming. Of about 200,000 clones listed, less than 90% are singletons. Sequencing input: peripheral blood. This clonotype was obtained from a woman in her 70s with acute or convalescent COVID-19. This chain links TRBV5-1 with TRBJ1-1, with D tentatively TRBD1 (5 bases). This chain's CDR3 is CASSSQGGDTEAFF. CDR3 nucleotide sequence: TGCGCCAGCAGCTCGCAGGGAGGTGACACTGAAGCTTTCTTT.